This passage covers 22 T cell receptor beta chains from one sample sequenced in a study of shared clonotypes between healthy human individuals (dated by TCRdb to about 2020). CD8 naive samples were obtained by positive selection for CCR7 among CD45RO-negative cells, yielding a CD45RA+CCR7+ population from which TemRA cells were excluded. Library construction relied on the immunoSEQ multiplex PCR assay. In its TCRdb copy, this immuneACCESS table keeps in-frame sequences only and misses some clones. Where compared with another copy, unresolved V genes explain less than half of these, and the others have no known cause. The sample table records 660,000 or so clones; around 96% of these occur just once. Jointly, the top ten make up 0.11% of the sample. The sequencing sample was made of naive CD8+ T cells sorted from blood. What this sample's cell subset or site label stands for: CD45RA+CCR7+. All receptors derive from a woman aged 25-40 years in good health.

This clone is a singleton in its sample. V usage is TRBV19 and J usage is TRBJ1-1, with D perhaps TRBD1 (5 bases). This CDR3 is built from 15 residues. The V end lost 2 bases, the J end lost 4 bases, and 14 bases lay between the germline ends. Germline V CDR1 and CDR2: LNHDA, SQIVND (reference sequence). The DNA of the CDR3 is TGTGCCAGTAGTATATTCGCAGGGTTGGGCACTGAAGCTTTCTTT. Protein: CASSIFAGLGTEAFF.

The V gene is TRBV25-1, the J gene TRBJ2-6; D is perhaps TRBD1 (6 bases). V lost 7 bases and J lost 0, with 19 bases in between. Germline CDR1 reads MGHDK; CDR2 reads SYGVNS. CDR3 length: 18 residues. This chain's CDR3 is CASTPRKGTSSGANVLTF. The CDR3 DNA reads TGTGCCAGCACCCCAAGGAAGGGGACAAGCTCTGGGGCCAACGTCCTGACTTTC.

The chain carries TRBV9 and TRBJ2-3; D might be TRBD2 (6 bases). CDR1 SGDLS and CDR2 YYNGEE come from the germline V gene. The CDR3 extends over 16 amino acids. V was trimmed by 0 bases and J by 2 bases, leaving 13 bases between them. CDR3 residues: CASSVGGGKSTDTQYF. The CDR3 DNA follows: TGTGCCAGCAGCGTAGGAGGAGGGAAATCCACAGATACGCAGTATTTT.

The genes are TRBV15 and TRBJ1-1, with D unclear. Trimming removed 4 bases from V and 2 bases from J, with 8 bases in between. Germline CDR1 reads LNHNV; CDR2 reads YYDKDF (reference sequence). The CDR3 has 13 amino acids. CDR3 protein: CATSTFFNTEAFF. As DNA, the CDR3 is TGTGCCACCAGCACCTTTTTCAACACTGAAGCTTTCTTT.

The CDR3 nucleotides are TGTGCCAGCAGCTTAGGGACAGGGACCGAGCAGTACTTC. Amino acid sequence: CASSLGTGTEQYF. The chain combines TRBV7-6 with TRBJ2-5; 8 bases map to TRBD1. The J call is uncertain, as TRBJ2-7 better fits the DNA end. The length of the CDR3 is 13 residues. Germline V gives CDR1 SGHVS, CDR2 FNYEAQ.

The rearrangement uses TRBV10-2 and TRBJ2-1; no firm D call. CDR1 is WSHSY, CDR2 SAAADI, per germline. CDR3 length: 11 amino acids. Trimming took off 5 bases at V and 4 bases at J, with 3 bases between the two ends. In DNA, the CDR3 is TGCGCCAGCAGTCCTTACAATGAGCAGTTCTTC. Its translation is CASSPYNEQFF.

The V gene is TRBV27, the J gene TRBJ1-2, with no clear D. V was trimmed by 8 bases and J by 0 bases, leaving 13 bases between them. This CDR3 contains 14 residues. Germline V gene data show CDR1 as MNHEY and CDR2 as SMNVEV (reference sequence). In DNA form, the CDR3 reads TGTGCCAGCCAATCGTGGCCGTCTAACTATGGCTACACCTTC. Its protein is CASQSWPSNYGYTF.

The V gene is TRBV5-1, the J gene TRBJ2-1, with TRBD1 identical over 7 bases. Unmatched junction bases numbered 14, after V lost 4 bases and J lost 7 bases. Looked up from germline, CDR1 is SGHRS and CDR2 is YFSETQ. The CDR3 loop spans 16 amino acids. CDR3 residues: CASSPIRDSRGNEQFF. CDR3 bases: TGCGCCAGCAGCCCTATCCGGGACAGCAGAGGGAATGAGCAGTTCTTC.

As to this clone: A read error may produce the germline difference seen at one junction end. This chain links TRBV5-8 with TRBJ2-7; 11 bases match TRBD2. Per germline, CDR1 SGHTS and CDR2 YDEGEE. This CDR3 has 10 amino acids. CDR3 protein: CASSGLAGNF. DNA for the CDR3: TGTGCCAGCAGTGGACTAGCGGGCAACTTC.

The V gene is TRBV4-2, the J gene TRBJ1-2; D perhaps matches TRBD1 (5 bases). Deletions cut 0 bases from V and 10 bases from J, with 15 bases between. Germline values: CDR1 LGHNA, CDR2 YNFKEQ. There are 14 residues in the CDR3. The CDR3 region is CASSQDVQESDYTF. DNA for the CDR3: TGTGCCAGCAGCCAAGACGTACAGGAAAGCGACTACACCTTC.

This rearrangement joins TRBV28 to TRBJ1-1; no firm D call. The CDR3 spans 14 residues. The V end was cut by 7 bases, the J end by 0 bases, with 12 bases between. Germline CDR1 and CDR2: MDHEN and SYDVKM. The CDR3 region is CASTFYSMNTEAFF. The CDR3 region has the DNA TGTGCCAGCACTTTTTACTCCATGAACACTGAAGCTTTCTTT. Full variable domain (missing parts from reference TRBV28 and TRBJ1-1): DVKVTQSSRYLVKRTGEKVFLECVQDMDHENMFWYRQDPGLGLRLIYFSYDVKMKEKGDIPEGYSVSREKKERFSLILESASTNQTSMYLCASTFYSMNTEAFFGQGTRLTVV.

CDR3 sequence reads: CASTPHSSEHYEQYF. DNA of the CDR3: TGTGCCAGCACCCCACATTCCTCTGAGCACTACGAGCAGTACTTC. The genes are TRBV28 and TRBJ2-7; D is unresolved. The germline V gene encodes CDR1 MDHEN and CDR2 SYDVKM. CDR3 length equals 15 residues. V gave up 7 bases and J gave up 3 bases, with 19 bases separating them. The entire variable domain, with the rest obtained from reference TRBV28 and TRBJ2-7, is as follows: DVKVTQSSRYLVKRTGEKVFLECVQDMDHENMFWYRQDPGLGLRLIYFSYDVKMKEKGDIPEGYSVSREKKERFSLILESASTNQTSMYLCASTPHSSEHYEQYFGPGTRLTVT.

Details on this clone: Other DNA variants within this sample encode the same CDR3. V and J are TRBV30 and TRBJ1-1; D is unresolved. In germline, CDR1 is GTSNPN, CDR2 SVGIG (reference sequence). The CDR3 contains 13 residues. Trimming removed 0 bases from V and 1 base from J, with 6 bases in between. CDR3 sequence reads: CAWSVLGNTEAFF. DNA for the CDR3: TGTGCCTGGAGTGTATTGGGGAACACTGAAGCTTTCTTT.

As DNA, the CDR3 is TGTGCCAGCAGTTCTAGCGTCGGAGATGAAGCCTACGAGCAGTACTTC. This codes for CASSSSVGDEAYEQYF. The rearrangement uses TRBV6-5 and TRBJ2-7, with D possibly matching TRBD2 (6 bases). V lost 4 bases to trimming and J lost 2 bases, with 18 bases between them. The CDR3 extends over 16 amino acids. Germline V gene lookup returns CDR1 MNHEY and CDR2 SVGAGI.

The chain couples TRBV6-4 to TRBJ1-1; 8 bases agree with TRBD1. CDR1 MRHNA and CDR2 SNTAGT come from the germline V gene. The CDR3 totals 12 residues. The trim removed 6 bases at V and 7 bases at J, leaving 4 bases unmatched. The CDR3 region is CASRQGAGEAFF. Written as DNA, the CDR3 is TGTGCCAGCAGGCAGGGGGCCGGTGAAGCTTTCTTT.

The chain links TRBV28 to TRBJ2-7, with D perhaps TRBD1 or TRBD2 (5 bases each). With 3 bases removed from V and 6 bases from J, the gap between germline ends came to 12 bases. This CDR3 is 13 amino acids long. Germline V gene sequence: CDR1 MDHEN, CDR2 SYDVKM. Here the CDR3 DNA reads TGTGCCAGCAGTTTTGACGGGGCTGGCGAGCAGTACTTC. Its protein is CASSFDGAGEQYF.

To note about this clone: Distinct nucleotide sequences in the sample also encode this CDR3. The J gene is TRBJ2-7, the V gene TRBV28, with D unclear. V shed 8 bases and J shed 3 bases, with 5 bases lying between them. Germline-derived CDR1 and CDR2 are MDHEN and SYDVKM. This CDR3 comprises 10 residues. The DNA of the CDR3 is TGTGCCAGCGGTAACTACGAGCAGTACTTC. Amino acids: CASGNYEQYF. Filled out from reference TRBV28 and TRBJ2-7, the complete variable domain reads DVKVTQSSRYLVKRTGEKVFLECVQDMDHENMFWYRQDPGLGLRLIYFSYDVKMKEKGDIPEGYSVSREKKERFSLILESASTNQTSMYLCASGNYEQYFGPGTRLTVT.

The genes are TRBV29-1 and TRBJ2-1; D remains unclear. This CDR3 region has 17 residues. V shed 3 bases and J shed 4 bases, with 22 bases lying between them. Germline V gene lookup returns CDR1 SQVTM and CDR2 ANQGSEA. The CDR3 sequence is CSVENTRTYAFYNEQFF. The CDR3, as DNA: TGCAGCGTTGAGAATACTCGTACTTACGCTTTTTACAATGAGCAGTTCTTC.

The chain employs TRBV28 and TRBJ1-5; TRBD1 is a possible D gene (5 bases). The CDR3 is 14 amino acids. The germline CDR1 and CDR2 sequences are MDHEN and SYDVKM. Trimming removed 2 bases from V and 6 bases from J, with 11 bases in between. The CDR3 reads CASSLPGDGQPQHF. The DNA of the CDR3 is TGTGCCAGCAGTTTACCCGGGGACGGTCAGCCCCAGCATTTT.

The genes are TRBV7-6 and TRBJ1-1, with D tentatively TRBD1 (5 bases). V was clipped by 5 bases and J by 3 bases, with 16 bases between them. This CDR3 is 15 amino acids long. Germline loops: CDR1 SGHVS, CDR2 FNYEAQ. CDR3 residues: CASSLEGPRYTEAFF. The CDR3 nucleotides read TGTGCCAGCAGCCTCGAGGGACCCCGGTACACTGAAGCTTTCTTT.

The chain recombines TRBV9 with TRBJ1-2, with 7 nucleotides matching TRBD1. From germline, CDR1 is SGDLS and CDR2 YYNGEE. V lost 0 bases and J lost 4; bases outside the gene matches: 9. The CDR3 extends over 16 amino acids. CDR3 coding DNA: TGTGCCAGCAGCGTAGACCAGAGACAGGGAAGCTATGGCTACACCTTC. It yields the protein CASSVDQRQGSYGYTF.

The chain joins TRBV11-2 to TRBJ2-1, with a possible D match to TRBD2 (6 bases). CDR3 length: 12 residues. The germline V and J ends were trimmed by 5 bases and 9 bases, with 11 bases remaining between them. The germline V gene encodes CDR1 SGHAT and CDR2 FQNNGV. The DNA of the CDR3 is TGTGCCAGCAGCCGACTAGGATCTGAGCAGTTCTTC. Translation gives CASSRLGSEQFF.